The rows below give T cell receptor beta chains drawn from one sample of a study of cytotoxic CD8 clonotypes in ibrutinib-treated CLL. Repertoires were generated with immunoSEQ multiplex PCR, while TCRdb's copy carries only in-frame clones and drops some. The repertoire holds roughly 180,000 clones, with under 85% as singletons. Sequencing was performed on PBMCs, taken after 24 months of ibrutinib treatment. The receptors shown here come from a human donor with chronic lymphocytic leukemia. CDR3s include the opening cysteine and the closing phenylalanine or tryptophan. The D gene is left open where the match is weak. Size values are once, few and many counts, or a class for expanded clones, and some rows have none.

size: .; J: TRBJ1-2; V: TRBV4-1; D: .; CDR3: CASSPGTRARANYGYTF; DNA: TGCGCCAGCAGCCCCGGGACCAGGGCAAGGGCTAACTATGGCTACACCTTC
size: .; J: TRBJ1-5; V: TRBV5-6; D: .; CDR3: CASSLTGRNQPQHF; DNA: TGTGCCAGCAGCTTGACAGGGAGGAATCAGCCCCAGCATTTT
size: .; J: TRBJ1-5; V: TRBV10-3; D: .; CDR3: CAISESLESPQHF; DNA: TGTGCCATCAGTGAGTCGCTGGAGTCCCCCCAGCATTTT
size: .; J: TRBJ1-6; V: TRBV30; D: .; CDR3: CAWKTPSSYNSPLHF; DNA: TGTGCCTGGAAGACACCGAGCTCCTATAATTCACCCCTCCACTTT
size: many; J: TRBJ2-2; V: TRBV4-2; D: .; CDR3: CASSQTETGELFF; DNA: TGTGCCAGCAGCCAGACAGAAACCGGGGAGCTGTTTTTT
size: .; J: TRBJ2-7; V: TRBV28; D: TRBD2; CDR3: CASSSKTSGRSPYEQYF; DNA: TGTGCCAGCAGTTCGAAAACTAGCGGGAGATCCCCCTACGAGCAGTACTTC
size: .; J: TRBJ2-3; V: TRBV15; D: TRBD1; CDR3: CATSRVGTGTDTQYF; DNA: TGTGCCACCAGCAGAGTGGGGACAGGCACAGATACGCAGTATTTT
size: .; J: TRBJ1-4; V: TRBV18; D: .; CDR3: CASSPPSATNEKLFF; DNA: TGTGCCAGCTCACCTCCAAGCGCAACTAATGAAAAACTGTTTTTT
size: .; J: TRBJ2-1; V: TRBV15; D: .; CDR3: CATSRDRVTGAYNEQFF; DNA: TGTGCCACCAGCAGAGATAGAGTTACTGGGGCCTACAATGAGCAGTTCTTC
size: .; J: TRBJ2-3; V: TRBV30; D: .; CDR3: CAWNMGRPSTDTQYF; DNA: TGTGCCTGGAATATGGGACGGCCTAGCACAGATACGCAGTATTTT
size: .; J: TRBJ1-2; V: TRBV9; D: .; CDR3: CASSPLNNYGYTF; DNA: TGTGCCAGCAGCCCTCTAAATAACTATGGCTACACCTTC
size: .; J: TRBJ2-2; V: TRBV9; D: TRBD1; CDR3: CASSAWDRAGTGELFF; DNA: TGTGCCAGCAGCGCCTGGGACAGGGCGGGGACCGGGGAGCTGTTTTTT
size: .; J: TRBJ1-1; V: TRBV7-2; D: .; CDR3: CASRSRRGTEAFF; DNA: TGTGCCAGCAGAAGTCGGAGGGGGACTGAAGCTTTCTTT
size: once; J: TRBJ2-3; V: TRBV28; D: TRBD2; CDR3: CASSGASGDTQYF; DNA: TGTGCCAGCTCCGGGGCTAGCGGAGATACGCAGTATTTT
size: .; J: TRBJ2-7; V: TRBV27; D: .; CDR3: CASSLGGGGGEQYF; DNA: TGTGCCAGCAGTTTGGGGGGTGGTGGAGGCGAGCAGTACTTC
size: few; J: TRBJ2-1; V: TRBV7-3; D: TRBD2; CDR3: CASSPSGSSYNEQFF; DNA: TGTGCCAGCAGCCCCAGCGGGAGCTCCTACAATGAGCAGTTCTTC
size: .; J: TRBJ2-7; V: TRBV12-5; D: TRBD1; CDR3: CASAPIRTGAAGEQYF; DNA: TGTGCTAGTGCCCCCATTCGGACAGGGGCTGCGGGTGAGCAGTACTTC
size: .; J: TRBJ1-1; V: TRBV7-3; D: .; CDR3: CASSLVGTSTFF; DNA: TGTGCCAGCAGCTTAGTGGGGACTAGTACTTTCTTT
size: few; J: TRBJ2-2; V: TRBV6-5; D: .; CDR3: CASSYGSYANTGELFF; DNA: TGTGCCAGCAGTTACGGATCATATGCGAACACCGGGGAGCTGTTTTTT
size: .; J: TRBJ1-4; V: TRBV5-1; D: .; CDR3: CASRFGSLEKLFF; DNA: TGCGCCAGCAGGTTTGGGTCACTTGAAAAACTGTTTTTT
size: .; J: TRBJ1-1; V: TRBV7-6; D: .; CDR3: CASSLNALNTEAFF; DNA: TGTGCCAGCAGCTTGAATGCTCTGAACACTGAAGCTTTCTTT
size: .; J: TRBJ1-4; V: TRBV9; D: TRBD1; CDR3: CASGQVVGGYEKLFF; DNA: TGTGCCAGCGGACAGGTGGTGGGCGGATATGAAAAACTGTTTTTT
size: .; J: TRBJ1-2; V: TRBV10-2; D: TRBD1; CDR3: CASSLTGGDGYTF; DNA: TGCGCCAGCAGTCTCACAGGGGGCGATGGCTACACCTTC
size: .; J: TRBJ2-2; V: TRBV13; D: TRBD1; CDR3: CASSSTDRGNTGELFF; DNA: TGTGCCAGCAGCTCCACCGACAGGGGGAACACCGGGGAGCTGTTTTTT
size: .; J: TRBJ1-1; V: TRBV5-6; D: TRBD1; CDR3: CASSWDREAFF; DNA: TGTGCCAGCAGCTGGGACAGGGAAGCTTTCTTT
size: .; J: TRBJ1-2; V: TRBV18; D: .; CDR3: CASSPGENYGYTF; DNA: TGTGCCAGCTCACCAGGGGAAAACTATGGCTACACCTTC
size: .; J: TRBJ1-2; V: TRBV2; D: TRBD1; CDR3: CASSVDRGGGYTF; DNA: TGTGCCAGCAGTGTCGACAGGGGAGGAGGCTACACCTTC
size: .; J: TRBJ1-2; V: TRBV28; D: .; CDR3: CASSSPGPQGLGYTF; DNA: TGTGCCAGCAGTTCCCCGGGTCCTCAAGGGCTTGGCTACACCTTC
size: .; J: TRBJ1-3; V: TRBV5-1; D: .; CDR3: CASSLGGSGNTIYF; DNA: TGCGCTAGCAGCTTGGGGGGGTCTGGAAACACCATATATTTT
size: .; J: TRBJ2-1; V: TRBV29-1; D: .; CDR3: CSVDGGPRSYNEQFF; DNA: TGCAGCGTTGATGGGGGGCCCCGATCCTACAATGAGCAGTTCTTC
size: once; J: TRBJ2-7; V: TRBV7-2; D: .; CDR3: CASTLGGGQAYEQYF; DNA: TGTGCCAGCACCCTAGGGGGGGGTCAGGCCTACGAGCAGTACTTC
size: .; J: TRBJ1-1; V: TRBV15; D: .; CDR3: CATSPHTTGKTEAFF; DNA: TGTGCCACCTCCCCCCACACAACAGGGAAGACTGAAGCTTTCTTT
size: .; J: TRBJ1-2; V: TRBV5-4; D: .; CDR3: CASSLGRSNYGYTF; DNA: TGTGCCAGCAGCCTGGGACGTTCTAACTATGGCTACACCTTC
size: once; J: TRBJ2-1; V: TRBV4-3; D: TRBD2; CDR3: CASSQDGLAGATYNEQFF; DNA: TGCGCCAGCAGCCAAGATGGACTAGCGGGGGCGACCTACAATGAGCAGTTCTTC
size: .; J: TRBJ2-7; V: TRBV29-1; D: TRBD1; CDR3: CSGMDRFYEQYF; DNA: TGCAGCGGGATGGACAGGTTCTACGAGCAGTACTTC
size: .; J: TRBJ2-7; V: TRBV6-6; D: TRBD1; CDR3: CASSYSTGGYEQYF; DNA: TGTGCCAGCAGTTACTCAACAGGGGGCTACGAGCAGTACTTC
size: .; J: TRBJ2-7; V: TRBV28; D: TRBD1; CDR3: CASSLGTGVSYEQYF; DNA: TGTGCCAGCAGTTTAGGGACAGGAGTCTCCTACGAGCAGTACTTC
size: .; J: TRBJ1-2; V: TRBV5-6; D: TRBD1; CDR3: CASRLQGAVANYGYTF; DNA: TGTGCCAGCAGATTACAGGGGGCCGTAGCTAACTATGGCTACACCTTC
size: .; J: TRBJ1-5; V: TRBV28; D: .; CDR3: CASSLHTRGYSNQPQHF; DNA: TGTGCCAGCAGCCTCCACACAAGGGGTTATAGCAATCAGCCCCAGCATTTT
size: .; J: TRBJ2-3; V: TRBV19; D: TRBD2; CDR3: CASSINGGGPDTQYF; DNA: TGTGCCAGTAGTATAAACGGGGGGGGCCCAGATACGCAGTATTTT
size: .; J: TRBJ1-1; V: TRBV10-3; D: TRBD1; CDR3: CAISTRFKQGAQNTEAFF; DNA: TGTGCCATCAGCACTCGATTCAAACAGGGGGCCCAAAACACTGAAGCTTTCTTT
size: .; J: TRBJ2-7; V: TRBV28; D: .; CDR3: CASSRTNYEQYF; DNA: TGTGCCAGCAGTAGGACGAACTACGAGCAGTACTTC
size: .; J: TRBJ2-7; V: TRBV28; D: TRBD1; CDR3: CASSVSRDRAFYEQYF; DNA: TGTGCCAGCAGTGTCTCCCGGGACAGGGCGTTCTACGAGCAGTACTTC
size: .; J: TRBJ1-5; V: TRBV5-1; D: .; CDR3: CASSLTGDSNQPQHF; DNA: TGCGCCAGCAGCTTGACGGGGGATAGCAATCAGCCCCAGCATTTT
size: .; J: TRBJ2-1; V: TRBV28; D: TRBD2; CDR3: CASSSDSGRFVNEQFF; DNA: TGTGCCAGCAGTTCAGATAGCGGGAGATTTGTCAATGAGCAGTTCTTC
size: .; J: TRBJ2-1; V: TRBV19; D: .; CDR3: CASRLAAYYNEQFF; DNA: TGTGCCAGTAGGTTAGCGGCTTACTACAATGAGCAGTTCTTC
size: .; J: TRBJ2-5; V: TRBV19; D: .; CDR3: CASRNGGQETQYF; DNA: TGTGCCAGCCGCAACGGGGGACAAGAGACCCAGTACTTC
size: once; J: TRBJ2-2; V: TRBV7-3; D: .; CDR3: CASSSMPSTGELFF; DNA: TGTGCCAGCAGCTCCATGCCTAGCACCGGGGAGCTGTTTTTT
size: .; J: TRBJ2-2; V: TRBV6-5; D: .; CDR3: CASSYSFGSNTGELFF; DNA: TGTGCCAGCAGTTACTCTTTCGGGTCGAACACCGGGGAGCTGTTTTTT
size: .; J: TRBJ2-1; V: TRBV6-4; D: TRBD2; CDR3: CASSVKRGDNEQFF; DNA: TGTGCCAGCAGTGTAAAGCGGGGCGACAATGAGCAGTTCTTC
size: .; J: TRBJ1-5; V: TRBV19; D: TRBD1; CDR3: CASGDRGYSNQPQHF; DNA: TGTGCCAGCGGAGACAGGGGCTATAGCAATCAGCCCCAGCATTTT
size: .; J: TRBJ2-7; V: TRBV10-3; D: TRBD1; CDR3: CAISEPGTGSYEQYF; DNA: TGTGCCATCAGTGAGCCCGGGACAGGATCCTACGAGCAGTACTTC
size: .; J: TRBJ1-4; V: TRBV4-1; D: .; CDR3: CASIPPGRGEKLFF; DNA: TGCGCCAGCATCCCACCCGGGCGGGGGGAAAAACTGTTTTTT
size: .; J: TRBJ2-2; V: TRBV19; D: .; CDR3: CASSIEDAPGLSITGELFF; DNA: TGTGCCAGTAGTATTGAGGATGCCCCGGGTCTTTCTATCACCGGGGAGCTGTTTTTT
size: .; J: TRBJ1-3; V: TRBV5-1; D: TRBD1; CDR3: CASSWGQGPGNTIYF; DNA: TGCGCCAGCAGCTGGGGACAGGGGCCTGGAAACACCATATATTTT
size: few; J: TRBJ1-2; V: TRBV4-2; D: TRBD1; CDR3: CASSQANRQGGTYGYTF; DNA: TGTGCCAGCAGCCAAGCCAACCGACAGGGGGGGACCTATGGCTACACCTTC